Described below is a single T cell receptor (beta chain) sequence and its context. Original methodology: From reference gene primer amplification, estimates of nucleated cell counts were derived. Profiled with immunoSEQ multiplex PCR; TCRdb holds only in-frame clones, not every one. V, J and clone size are taken as reported in that table, and D and trimming were inferred from the DNA itself. The sample lists over 150,000 clones, around 84% seen once, with around 1.7% in the top ten. CDR3 size: 16 residues. V lost 10 bases, J lost 7 bases, and 17 bases stayed unmatched. Germline V gene lookup returns CDR1 ENHRY and CDR2 SYGVKD. This entry belongs to a study of blood T cell repertoires in COVID-19. In the study overall: The origin of the acute and convalescent COVID-19 samples was the United States, Italy and Spain. T cells, B-cell-depleted T cells, or PBMCs supplied cDNA or gDNA.

This chain joins TRBV10-3 and TRBJ2-1; 9 nucleotides line up with TRBD2. This sequence originates from a man aged 80 or over with acute or convalescent COVID-19. Sequenced input: peripheral blood. CDR3 sequence: CATAYWGAGGPNEQFF. The CDR3 region has the DNA TGTGCCACGGCTTATTGGGGAGCGGGGGGCCCAAATGAGCAGTTCTTC.